This T cell receptor (beta chain) came from a study of CD8 T cells in acute hepatitis C reinfection. The table came from immunoSEQ multiplex PCR; TCRdb's copy has only in-frame clones and leaves some out. In the table there are over 35,000 clones, roughly 89% of which are singletons. As to this clone: Its matching antigen is unknown.

This CDR3 region has 14 residues. Germline V CDR1 and CDR2: LNHDA, SQIVND (reference sequence). The germline V and J ends were trimmed by 4 bases and 1 base, with 9 bases remaining between them. The time point denotes: naive CD8 control sorted from an acute-time-point sample. The study, taken as a whole, reports: Preferential TRBV04 and TRBV06 usage appeared in all groups and was not explained by the naive pool. Alphabeta pairing of public clonotypes could not be determined from bulk TCRbeta data.

The chain uses TRBV19 and TRBJ2-3, with D hard to call. The sample consisted of naive CD8+ T cells from PBMCs. This receptor was identified in a man aged 25 to 40 with chronic hepatitis C. As DNA, the CDR3 is TGTGCCAGTAGTACGGTCCCGGGCACAGATACGCAGTATTTT. It translates to CASSTVPGTDTQYF.